This record covers a single T cell receptor beta chain. Its antigen is as yet unknown. Exclusion of a patient followed from autoimmune disease history or systemic immunosuppression. Blood got drawn at baseline, again on cycle 4 day 1, and then on cycle 7 day 1. The CDR3 sequence is 13 residues long. The germline V and J ends were trimmed by 3 bases and 8 bases, with 14 bases remaining between them. Germline CDR1 GTSNPN, CDR2 SVGIG (reference sequence). The data were obtained in a study of OX40 agonist ivuxolimab in advanced cancers. Study context: Participants could have had prior anti-PD-1, anti-PD-L1 or anti-CTLA-4 therapy, and around 40% had some.

The method was immunoSEQ multiplex PCR; TCRdb's version includes in-frame clones alone and lacks a portion of them. Among 60,000 to 95,000 clones listed, roughly 87% were seen once. Overall study results and limits: At doses 0.1 to 3.0 mg/kg, CD4+ and CD8+ clones expanded.

The sample was CD4+ or CD8+ T cells sorted from blood, taken in a trial of the OX40 agonist ivuxolimab. The receptor was derived from an adult with an advanced solid tumor such as melanoma, head and neck, liver or kidney cancer. The V gene is TRBV30, the J gene TRBJ2-1; D tentatively reads TRBD1 or TRBD2 (5 bases each). The CDR3 bases are TGTGCCTGGAGCCTAGGAGAGGGGCATGAGCAGTTCTTC. Translating it yields CAWSLGEGHEQFF.